The 11 T cell receptor beta chains in this list originate from one sample, sequenced in a study of blood T cell repertoires in COVID-19. The method was immunoSEQ multiplex PCR; TCRdb's version includes in-frame clones alone and lacks a portion of them. The sample consists of 80,000 to 95,000 clones, 89% of them appearing once. Specimen: peripheral blood. The receptors were gathered from a woman in her sixties or seventies with acute or convalescent COVID-19.

The chain employs TRBV3-1 (or the pseudogene TRBV3-2) and TRBJ1-2; D call uncertain. With 0 bases removed from V and 0 bases from J, the gap between germline ends came to 14 bases. CDR1 and CDR2 (germline): LGHDT, YNNKEL (reference sequence). The CDR3 length is 17 residues. The CDR3 region has the DNA TGTGCCAGCAGCCAAGACAACGATGTACCAGCTAACTATGGCTACACCTTC. Residues: CASSQDNDVPANYGYTF.

The J gene is TRBJ1-2, the V gene TRBV5-1; TRBD1 might be the D (5 bases). Trimming left V 2 bases short and J 0 bases short, with 14 bases between. The length of the CDR3 is 16 residues. Per germline, CDR1 SGHRS and CDR2 YFSETQ. DNA of the CDR3: TGCGCCAGCAGCTTCGGTACAGGTGGAGCTAACTATGGCTACACCTTC. Amino acid sequence: CASSFGTGGANYGYTF.

V gene TRBV19 combines with J gene TRBJ2-3; 14 bases map to TRBD2. V lost 5 bases to trimming and J lost 6 bases; unmatched junction nucleotides: 13. CDR1 and CDR2 from the germline V gene are LNHDA and SQIVND (reference sequence). The CDR3 extends over 18 amino acids. This CDR3 reads CASSATGTSGRTTDTQYF. As DNA, the CDR3 is TGTGCCAGTAGTGCGACCGGGACTAGCGGGAGAACAACCGATACGCAGTATTTT.

The gene calls are TRBV28 and TRBJ2-7; D remains ambiguous. The CDR3 length is 14 residues. The germline V gene encodes CDR1 MDHEN and CDR2 SYDVKM. V shed 2 bases and J shed 0 bases, with 8 bases lying between them. CDR3 coding DNA: TGTGCCAGCAGTTTAGCAGGCATCTCCTACGAGCAGTACGTC. It yields the protein CASSLAGISYEQYV.

This clone was counted a few times. The chain is built from TRBV19 and TRBJ1-5, with a possible D match to TRBD1 (6 bases). Trimming shortened V by 1 base and J by 5 bases, and 12 bases separated the two germline ends. The CDR3 spans 15 residues. Germline V CDR1 and CDR2: LNHDA, SQIVND (reference sequence). CDR3 region: CASSIGGGSYQPQHF. CDR3 nucleotides: TGTGCCAGTAGTATAGGGGGGGGCAGCTATCAGCCCCAGCATTTT.

The CDR3 protein is CASSYSRTGGTGELFF. The CDR3 nucleotides are TGTGCCAGCAGTTACTCGCGGACAGGGGGCACCGGGGAGCTGTTTTTT. The chain carries TRBV6-5 and TRBJ2-2, with 10 bases lining up with TRBD1. Germline CDR1 MNHEY, CDR2 SVGAGI. This CDR3 is built from 16 residues. V gave up 0 bases and J gave up 4 bases; unmatched junction bases: 2.

This clone has just one count. The chain couples TRBV28 to TRBJ2-3; 13 positions match TRBD2. CDR1 and CDR2 (germline): MDHEN, SYDVKM. The CDR3 spans 16 residues. The J segment lost 2 bases and the V segment lost 5 bases, leaving 4 bases of the junction unmatched. CDR3 in DNA: TGTGCCAGCAGTCCGGGGACTAGCGGGACCACAGATACGCAGTATTTT. It translates to CASSPGTSGTTDTQYF.

The rearrangement links TRBV19 to TRBJ2-3; TRBD2 aligns across 10 bases. The CDR3 runs to 14 residues. V dropped 10 bases and J dropped 0; count of bases not matched to a gene: 4. The germline gives CDR1 LNHDA, CDR2 SQIVND (reference sequence). CDR3 loop: CATLAGVSTDTQYF. The CDR3 bases are TGTGCCACCCTAGCGGGGGTAAGCACAGATACGCAGTATTTT.

This chain connects TRBV7-8 to TRBJ2-7, with D possibly TRBD2 on 6 matching bases. The CDR3 totals 15 residues. V was shortened by 4 bases and J by 4 bases, with 17 bases between the two germline ends. The germline V gene has CDR1 SGHVS and CDR2 FQNEAQ. CDR3 region: CASSSRGSGSYEQYF. The CDR3 DNA follows: TGTGCCAGCAGCTCGCGGGGCAGTGGCTCGTACGAGCAGTACTTC. Together with reference TRBV7-8 and TRBJ2-7, the CDR3 gives the full variable domain: GAGVSQSPRYKVAKRGQDVALRCDPISGHVSLFWYQQALGQGPEFLTYFQNEAQLDKSGLPSDRFFAERPEGSVSTLKIQRTQQEDSAVYLCASSSRGSGSYEQYFGPGTRLTVT.

The J gene is TRBJ1-1, the V gene TRBV9, with D uncertain. Trimming took off 4 bases at V and 10 bases at J, with 17 bases between the two ends. Germline assignment: CDR1 SGDLS and CDR2 YYNGEE. The CDR3 is made up of 13 amino acids. The CDR3 nucleotides read TGTGCCAGCAGCCGCCACAGCATCGAGGGAGCTTTCTTT. Translated, it gives CASSRHSIEGAFF.

This CDR3 is CASKATGGLNQPQHF. CDR3 nucleotides: TGTGCCAGTAAGGCCACAGGGGGCCTCAATCAGCCCCAGCATTTT. The V gene is TRBV19, the J gene TRBJ1-5; TRBD1 agrees at 9 bases. CDR1 and CDR2 (germline): LNHDA, SQIVND (reference sequence). The CDR3 extends over 15 amino acids. Losses at the gene ends were 7 bases for V and 3 bases for J; bases not matched to a gene: 7. Variable domain in full (rest from reference TRBV19 and TRBJ1-5): DGGITQSPKYLFRKEGQNVTLSCEQNLNHDAMYWYRQDPGQGLRLIYYSQIVNDFQKGDIAEGYSVSREKKESFPLTVTSAQKNPTAFYLCASKATGGLNQPQHFGDGTRLSIL.